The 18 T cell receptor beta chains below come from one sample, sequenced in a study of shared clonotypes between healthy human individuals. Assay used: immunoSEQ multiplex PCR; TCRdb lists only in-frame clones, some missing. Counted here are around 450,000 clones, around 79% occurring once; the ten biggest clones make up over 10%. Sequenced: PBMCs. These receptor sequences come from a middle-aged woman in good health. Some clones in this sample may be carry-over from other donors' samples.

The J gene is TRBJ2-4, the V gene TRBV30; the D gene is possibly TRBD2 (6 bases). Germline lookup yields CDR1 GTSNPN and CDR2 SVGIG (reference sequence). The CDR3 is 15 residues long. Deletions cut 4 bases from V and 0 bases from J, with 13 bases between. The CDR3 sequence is CAWMAREVAKNIQYF. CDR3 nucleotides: TGTGCCTGGATGGCGCGGGAAGTAGCCAAAAACATTCAGTACTTC.

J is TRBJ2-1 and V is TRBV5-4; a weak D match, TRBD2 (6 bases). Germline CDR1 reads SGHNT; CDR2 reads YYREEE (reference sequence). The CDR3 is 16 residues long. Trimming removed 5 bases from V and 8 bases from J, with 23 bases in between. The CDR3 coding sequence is TGTGCCAGCAGTACCGAGACTAGGACCAAGAGAGATGAGCAGTTCTTC. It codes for CASSTETRTKRDEQFF.

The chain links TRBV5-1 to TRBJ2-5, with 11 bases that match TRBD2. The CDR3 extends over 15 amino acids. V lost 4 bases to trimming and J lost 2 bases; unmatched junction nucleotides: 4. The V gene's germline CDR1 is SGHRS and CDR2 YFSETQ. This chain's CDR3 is CASSPGLADQETQYF. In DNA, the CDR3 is TGCGCCAGCAGCCCGGGACTAGCGGATCAAGAGACCCAGTACTTC.

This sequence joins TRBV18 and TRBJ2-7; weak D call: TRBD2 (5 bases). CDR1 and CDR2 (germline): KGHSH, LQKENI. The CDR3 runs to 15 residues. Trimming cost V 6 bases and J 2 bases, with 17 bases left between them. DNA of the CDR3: TGTGCCAGCTCGGGCGGGTGGACCCGGACCTACGAGCAGTACTTC. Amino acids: CASSGGWTRTYEQYF.

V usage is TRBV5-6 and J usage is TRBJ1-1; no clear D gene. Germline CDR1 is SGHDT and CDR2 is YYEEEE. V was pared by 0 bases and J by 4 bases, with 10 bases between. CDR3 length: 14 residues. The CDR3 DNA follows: TGTGCCAGCAGCTTGGTCAGGTGGAGCACTGAAGCTTTCTTT. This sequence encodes CASSLVRWSTEAFF.

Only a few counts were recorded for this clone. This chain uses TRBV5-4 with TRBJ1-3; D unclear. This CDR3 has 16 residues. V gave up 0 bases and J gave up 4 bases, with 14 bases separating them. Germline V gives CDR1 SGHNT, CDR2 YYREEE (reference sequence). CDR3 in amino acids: CASSLETLPGGNTIYF. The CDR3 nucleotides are TGTGCCAGCAGCTTGGAAACACTCCCTGGAGGAAACACCATATATTTT.

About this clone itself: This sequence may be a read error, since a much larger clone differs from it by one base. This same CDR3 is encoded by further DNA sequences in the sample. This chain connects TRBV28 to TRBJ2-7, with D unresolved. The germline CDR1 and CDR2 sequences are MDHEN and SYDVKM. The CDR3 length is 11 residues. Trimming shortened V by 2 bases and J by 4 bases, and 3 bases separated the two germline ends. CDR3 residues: CASSLGYEQYF. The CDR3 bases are TGTGCCAGCAGTTTAGGTTACGAGCAGTACTTC.

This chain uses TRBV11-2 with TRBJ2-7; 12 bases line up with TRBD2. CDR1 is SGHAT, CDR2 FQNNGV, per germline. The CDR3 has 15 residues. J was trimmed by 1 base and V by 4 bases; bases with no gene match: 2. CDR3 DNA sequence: TGTGCCAGCAGCTCCGGACTAGCGGGGTCCTACGAGCAGTACTTC. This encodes CASSSGLAGSYEQYF.

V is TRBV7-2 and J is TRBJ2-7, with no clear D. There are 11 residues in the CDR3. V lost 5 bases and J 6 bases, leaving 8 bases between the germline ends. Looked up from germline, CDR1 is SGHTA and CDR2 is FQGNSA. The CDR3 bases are TGTGCCAGCAGCCAAACAAGCGAGCAGTACTTC. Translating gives CASSQTSEQYF.

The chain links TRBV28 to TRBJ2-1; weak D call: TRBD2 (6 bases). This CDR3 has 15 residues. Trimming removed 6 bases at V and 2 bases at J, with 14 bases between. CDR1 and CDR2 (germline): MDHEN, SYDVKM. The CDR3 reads CASRKTGLPYNEQFF. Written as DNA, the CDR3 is TGTGCCAGCAGAAAAACGGGACTTCCCTACAATGAGCAGTTCTTC.

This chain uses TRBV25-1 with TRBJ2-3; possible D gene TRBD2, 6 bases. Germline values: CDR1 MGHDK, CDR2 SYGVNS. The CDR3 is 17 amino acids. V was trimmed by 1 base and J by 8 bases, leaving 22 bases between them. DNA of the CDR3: TGTGCCAGCAGTGAATCGTGGGAGCGGAGTCCGCGGGGTACGCAGTATTTT. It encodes CASSESWERSPRGTQYF.

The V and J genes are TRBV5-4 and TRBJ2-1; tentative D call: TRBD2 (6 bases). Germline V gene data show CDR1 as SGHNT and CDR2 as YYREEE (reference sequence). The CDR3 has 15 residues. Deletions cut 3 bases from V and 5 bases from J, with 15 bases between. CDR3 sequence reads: CASSSPASVDNEQFF. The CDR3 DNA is TGTGCCAGCAGCTCCCCCGCTAGCGTCGACAATGAGCAGTTCTTC.

The CDR3 region is CASSIGDGTSYEQYF. The CDR3, as DNA: TGTGCCAGTAGTATCGGGGACGGAACCTCCTACGAGCAGTACTTC. The chain is built from TRBV19 and TRBJ2-7, with D perhaps matching TRBD1 or TRBD2 (5 bases each). This CDR3 region has 15 residues. The V and J ends lost 3 bases and 0 bases respectively, with 12 bases between them. Germline-derived CDR1 and CDR2 are LNHDA and SQIVND (reference sequence).

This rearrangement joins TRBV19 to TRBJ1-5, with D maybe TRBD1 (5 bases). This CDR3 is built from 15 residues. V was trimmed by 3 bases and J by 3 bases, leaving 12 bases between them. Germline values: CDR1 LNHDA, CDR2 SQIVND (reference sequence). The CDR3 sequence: CASSIQGEANQPQHF. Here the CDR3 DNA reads TGTGCCAGTAGTATCCAGGGTGAGGCCAATCAGCCCCAGCATTTT.

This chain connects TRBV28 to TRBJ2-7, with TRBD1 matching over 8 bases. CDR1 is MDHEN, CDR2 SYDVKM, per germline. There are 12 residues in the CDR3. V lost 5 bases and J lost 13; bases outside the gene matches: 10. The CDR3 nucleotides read TGTGCCAGCAGTCCAGGGGGCAGCTTCGTCTACTTC. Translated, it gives CASSPGGSFVYF.

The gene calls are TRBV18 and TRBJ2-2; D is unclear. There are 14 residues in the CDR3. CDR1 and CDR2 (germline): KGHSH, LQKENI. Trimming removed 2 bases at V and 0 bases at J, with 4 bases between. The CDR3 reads CASSPGSNTGELFF. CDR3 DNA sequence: TGTGCCAGCTCACCAGGGTCGAACACCGGGGAGCTGTTTTTT.

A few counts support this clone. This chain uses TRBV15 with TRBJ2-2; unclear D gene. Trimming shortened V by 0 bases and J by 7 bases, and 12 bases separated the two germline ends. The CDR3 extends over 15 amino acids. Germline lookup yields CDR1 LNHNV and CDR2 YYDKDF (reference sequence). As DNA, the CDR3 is TGTGCCACCAGCAGAGACCGTGGGTGGGGCGGGGAGCTGTTTTTT. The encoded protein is CATSRDRGWGGELFF.

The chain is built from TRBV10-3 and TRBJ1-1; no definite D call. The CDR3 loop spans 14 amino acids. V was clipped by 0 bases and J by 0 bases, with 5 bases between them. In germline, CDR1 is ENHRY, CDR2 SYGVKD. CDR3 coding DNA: TGTGCCATCAGTGAGTCACCAGTGAACACTGAAGCTTTCTTT. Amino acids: CAISESPVNTEAFF.